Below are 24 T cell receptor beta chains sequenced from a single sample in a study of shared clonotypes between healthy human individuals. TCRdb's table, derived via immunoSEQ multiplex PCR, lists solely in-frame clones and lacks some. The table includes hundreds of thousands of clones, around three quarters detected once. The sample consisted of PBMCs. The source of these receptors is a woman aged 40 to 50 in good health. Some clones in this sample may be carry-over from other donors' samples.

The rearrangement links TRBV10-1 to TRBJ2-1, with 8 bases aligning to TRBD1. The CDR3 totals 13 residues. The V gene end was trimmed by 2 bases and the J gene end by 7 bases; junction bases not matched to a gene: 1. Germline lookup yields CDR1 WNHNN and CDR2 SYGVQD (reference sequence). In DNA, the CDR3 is TGCGCCAGCAGTGAGGGGGACAGGAATGAGCAGTTCTTC. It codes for CASSEGDRNEQFF.

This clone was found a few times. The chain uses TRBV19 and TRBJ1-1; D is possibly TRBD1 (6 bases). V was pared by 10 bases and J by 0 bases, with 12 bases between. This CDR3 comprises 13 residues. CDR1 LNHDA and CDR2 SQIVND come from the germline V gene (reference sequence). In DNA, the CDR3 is TGTGCCATTCAAGGGGGACTGAACACTGAAGCTTTCTTT. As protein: CAIQGGLNTEAFF.

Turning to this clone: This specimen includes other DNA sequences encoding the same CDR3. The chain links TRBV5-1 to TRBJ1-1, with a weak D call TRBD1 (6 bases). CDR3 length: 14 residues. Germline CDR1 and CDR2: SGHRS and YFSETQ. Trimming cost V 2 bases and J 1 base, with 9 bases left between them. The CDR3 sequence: CASSLGQTNTEAFF. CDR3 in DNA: TGCGCCAGCAGCTTAGGACAGACGAACACTGAAGCTTTCTTT.

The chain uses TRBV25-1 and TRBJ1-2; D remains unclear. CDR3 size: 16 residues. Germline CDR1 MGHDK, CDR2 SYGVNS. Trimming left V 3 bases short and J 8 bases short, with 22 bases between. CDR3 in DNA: TGTGCCAGCAGTGAGGAGTCCCCAAGGCACCCTAACGGCTACACCTTC. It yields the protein CASSEESPRHPNGYTF.

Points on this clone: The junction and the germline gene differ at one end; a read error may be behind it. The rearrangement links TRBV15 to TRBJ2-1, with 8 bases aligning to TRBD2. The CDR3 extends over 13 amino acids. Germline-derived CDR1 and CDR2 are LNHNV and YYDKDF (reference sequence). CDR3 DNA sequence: TGTGCCACCAGCAGGGAAACCGGGACTAGTGGGCTCTTC. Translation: CATSRETGTSGLF.

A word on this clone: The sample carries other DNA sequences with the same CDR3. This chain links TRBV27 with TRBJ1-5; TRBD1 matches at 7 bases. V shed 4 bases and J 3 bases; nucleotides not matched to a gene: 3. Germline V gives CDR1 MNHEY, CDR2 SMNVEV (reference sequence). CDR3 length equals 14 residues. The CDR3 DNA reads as TGTGCCAGCAGTTCGGACAGGTACAATCAGCCCCAGCATTTT. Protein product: CASSSDRYNQPQHF.

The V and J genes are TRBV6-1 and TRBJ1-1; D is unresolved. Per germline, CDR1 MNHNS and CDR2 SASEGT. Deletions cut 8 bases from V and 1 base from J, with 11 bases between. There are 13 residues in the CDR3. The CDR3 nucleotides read TGTGCCAGCTTTGAGGGCCCGAACACTGAAGCTTTCTTT. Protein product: CASFEGPNTEAFF.

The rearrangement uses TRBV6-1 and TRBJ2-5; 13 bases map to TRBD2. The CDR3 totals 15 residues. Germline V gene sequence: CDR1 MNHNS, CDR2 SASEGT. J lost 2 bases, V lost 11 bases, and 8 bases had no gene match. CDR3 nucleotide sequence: TGTGCCTCTTGGACTAGCGGGAGAGGGCAAGAGACCCAGTACTTC. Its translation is CASWTSGRGQETQYF.

This chain's CDR3 is CASSLGQGGQNEQYF. For the CDR3, the DNA is TGTGCCAGCTCACTCGGACAGGGGGGCCAGAACGAGCAGTACTTC. The rearrangement joins TRBV18 to TRBJ2-7; TRBD1 aligns across 10 bases. V was pared by 4 bases and J by 5 bases, with 8 bases of the junction left unmatched. The CDR3 loop spans 15 amino acids. Germline CDR1 KGHSH, CDR2 LQKENI.

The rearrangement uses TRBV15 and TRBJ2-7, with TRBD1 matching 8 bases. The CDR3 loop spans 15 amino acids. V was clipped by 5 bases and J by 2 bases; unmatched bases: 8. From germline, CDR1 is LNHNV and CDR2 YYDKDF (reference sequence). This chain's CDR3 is CATSLRRQGPYEQYF. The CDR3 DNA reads TGTGCCACCAGCCTCCGAAGACAGGGGCCCTACGAGCAGTACTTC.

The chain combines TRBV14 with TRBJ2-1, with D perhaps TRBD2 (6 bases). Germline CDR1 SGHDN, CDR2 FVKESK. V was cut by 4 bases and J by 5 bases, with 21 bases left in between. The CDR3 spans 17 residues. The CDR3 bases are TGTGCCAGCAGCCGACTTCAGGTGGAGGCGGGGAACAATGAGCAGTTCTTC. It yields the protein CASSRLQVEAGNNEQFF. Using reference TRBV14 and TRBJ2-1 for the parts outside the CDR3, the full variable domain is EAGVTQFPSHSVIEKGQTVTLRCDPISGHDNLYWYRRVMGKEIKFLLHFVKESKQDESGMPNNRFLAERTGGTYSTLKVQPAELEDSGVYFCASSRLQVEAGNNEQFFGPGTRLTVL.

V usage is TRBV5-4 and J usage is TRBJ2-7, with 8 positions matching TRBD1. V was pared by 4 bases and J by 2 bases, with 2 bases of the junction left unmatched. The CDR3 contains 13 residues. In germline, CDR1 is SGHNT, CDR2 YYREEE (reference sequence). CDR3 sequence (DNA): TGTGCCAGCAGCGTGGACAGGGCCTACGAGCAGTACTTC. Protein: CASSVDRAYEQYF.

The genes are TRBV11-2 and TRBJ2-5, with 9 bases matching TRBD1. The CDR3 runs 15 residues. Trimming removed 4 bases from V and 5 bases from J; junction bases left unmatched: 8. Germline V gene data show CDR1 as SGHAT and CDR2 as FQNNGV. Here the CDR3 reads CASSYRDRVGETQYF. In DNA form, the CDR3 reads TGTGCCAGCAGCTACCGGGACAGGGTAGGGGAGACCCAGTACTTC.

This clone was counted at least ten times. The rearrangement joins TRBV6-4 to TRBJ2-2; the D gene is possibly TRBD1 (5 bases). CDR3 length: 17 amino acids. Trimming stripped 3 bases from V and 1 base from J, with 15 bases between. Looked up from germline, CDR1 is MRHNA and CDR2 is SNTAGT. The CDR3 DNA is TGTGCCAGCAGTGATTCACAGGATTCAAAGAACACCGGGGAGCTGTTTTTT. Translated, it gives CASSDSQDSKNTGELFF.

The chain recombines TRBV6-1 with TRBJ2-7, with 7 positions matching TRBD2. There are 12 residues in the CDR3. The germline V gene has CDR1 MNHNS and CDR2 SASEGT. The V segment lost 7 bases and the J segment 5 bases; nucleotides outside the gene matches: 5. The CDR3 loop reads CASTGEGNEQYF. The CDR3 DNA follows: TGTGCCAGCACCGGGGAGGGGAACGAGCAGTACTTC.

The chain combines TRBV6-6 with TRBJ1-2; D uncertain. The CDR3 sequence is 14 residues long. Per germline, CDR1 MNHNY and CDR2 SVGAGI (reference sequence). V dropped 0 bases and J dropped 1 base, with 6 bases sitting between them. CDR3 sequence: CASSYSRFNYGYTF. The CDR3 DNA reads TGTGCCAGCAGTTACTCGCGGTTTAACTATGGCTACACCTTC.

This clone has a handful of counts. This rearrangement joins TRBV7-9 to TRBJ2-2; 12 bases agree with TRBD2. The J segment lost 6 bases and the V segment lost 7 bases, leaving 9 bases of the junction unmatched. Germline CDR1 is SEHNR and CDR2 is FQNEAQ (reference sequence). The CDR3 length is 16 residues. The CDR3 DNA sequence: TGTGCCAGCACCACACTACTAGCGGGGGGCCCCGGGGAGCTGTTTTTT. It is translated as CASTTLLAGGPGELFF.

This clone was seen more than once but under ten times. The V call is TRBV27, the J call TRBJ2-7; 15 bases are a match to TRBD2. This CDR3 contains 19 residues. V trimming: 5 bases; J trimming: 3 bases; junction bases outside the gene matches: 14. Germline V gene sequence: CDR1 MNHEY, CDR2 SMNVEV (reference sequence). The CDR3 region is CASSGSRGLAGGGSYEQYF. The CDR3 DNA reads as TGTGCCAGCAGTGGCTCGCGGGGACTAGCGGGAGGAGGTAGCTACGAGCAGTACTTC.

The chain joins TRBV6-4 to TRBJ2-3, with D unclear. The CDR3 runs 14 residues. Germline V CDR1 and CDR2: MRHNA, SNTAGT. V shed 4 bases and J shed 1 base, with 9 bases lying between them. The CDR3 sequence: CASSVDLGTDTQYF. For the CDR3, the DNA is TGTGCCAGCAGTGTGGACCTAGGCACAGATACGCAGTATTTT.

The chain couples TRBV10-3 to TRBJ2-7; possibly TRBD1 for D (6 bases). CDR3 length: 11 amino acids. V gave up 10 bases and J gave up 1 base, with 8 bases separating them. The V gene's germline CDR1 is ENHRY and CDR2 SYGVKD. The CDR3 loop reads CATTGSYEQYF. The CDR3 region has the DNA TGTGCCACGACAGGTTCCTACGAGCAGTACTTC.

The CDR3 loop is CASSLRTSGSVLSYNEQFF. DNA for the CDR3: TGTGCCAGCAGCCTCCGGACTAGCGGGAGTGTTTTAAGCTACAATGAGCAGTTCTTC. The chain combines TRBV4-2 with TRBJ2-1; 13 bases are a match to TRBD2. CDR3 size: 19 residues. Germline assignment: CDR1 LGHNA and CDR2 YNFKEQ. V shed 4 bases and J 3 bases; nucleotides not matched to a gene: 12.

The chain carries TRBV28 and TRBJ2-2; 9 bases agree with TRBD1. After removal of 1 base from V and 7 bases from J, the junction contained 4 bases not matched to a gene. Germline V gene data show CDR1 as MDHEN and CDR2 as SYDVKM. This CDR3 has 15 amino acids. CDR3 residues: CASSLLGQGLGELFF. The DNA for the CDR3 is TGTGCCAGCAGTTTATTGGGACAGGGACTCGGGGAGCTGTTTTTT.

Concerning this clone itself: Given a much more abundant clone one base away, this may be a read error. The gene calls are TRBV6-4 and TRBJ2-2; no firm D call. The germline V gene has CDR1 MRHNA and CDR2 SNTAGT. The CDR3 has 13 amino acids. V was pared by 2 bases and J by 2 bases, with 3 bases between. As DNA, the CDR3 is TGTGCCAGCAGTGACACAAACACCGGGGAGCTGTTTTTT. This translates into CASSDTNTGELFF.

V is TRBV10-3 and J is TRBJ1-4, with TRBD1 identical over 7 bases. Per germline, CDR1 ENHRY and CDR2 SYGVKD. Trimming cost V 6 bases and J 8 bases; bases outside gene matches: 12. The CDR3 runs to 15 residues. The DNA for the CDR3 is TGTGCCATCAGGCCCGAGACAGGGAGAGACGAAAAACTGTTTTTT. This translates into CAIRPETGRDEKLFF.